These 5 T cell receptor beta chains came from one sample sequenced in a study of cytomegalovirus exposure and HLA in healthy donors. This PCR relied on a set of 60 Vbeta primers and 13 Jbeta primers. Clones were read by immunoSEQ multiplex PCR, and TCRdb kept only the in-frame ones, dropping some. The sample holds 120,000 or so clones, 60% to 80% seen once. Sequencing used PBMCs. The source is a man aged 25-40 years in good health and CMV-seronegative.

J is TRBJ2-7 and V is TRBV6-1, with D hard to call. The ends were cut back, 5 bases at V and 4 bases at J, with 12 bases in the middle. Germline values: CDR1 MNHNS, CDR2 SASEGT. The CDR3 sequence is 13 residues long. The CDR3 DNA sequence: TGTGCCAGCAGTTCCTCAGACATGTACGAGCAGTACTTC. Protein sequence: CASSSSDMYEQYF.

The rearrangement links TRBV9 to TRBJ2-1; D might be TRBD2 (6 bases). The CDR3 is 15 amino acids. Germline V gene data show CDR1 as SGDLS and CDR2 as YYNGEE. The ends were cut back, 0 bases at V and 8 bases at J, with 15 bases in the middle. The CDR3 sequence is CASSVDGQGGDEQFF. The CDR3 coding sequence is TGTGCCAGCAGCGTAGATGGGCAGGGCGGGGATGAGCAGTTCTTC. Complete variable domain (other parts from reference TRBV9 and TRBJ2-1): DSGVTQTPKHLITATGQRVTLRCSPRSGDLSVYWYQQSLDQGLQFLIQYYNGEERAKGNILERFSAQQFPDLHSELNLSSLELGDSALYFCASSVDGQGGDEQFFGPGTRLTVL.

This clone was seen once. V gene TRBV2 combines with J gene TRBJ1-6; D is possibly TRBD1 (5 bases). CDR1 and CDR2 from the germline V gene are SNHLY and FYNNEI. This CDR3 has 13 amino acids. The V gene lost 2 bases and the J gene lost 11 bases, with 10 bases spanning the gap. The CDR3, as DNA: TGTGCCAGCAGTGAATTATGGGGGGCACCCCTCCACTTT. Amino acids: CASSELWGAPLHF.

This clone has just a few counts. The CDR3 DNA follows: TGCAGCGTTGGCGCTACTAATGAAAAACTGTTTTTT. Its translation is CSVGATNEKLFF. The rearrangement links TRBV29-1 to TRBJ1-4; D uncertain. This CDR3 region has 12 residues. V lost 4 bases, J lost 2 bases, and 5 bases lay in between. CDR1 SQVTM and CDR2 ANQGSEA come from the germline V gene.

The CDR3 is CASSIAGQETQYF. In nucleotides, the CDR3 is TGTGCCAGCAGTATAGCGGGACAAGAGACCCAGTACTTC. V usage is TRBV7-9 and J usage is TRBJ2-5; TRBD2 agrees at 8 bases. Germline V gene sequence: CDR1 SEHNR, CDR2 FQNEAQ (reference sequence). The CDR3 spans 13 residues. The trim removed 6 bases at V and 2 bases at J, leaving 2 bases unmatched.